This is a list of T cell receptor beta chains from one sample in a study of PD-1 blockade in classical Hodgkin lymphoma. Measured with immunoSEQ multiplex PCR; TCRdb has only the in-frame clones, and not every one. The data show about 14,000 clones, over 80% seen once. This specimen consisted of peripheral blood mononuclear cells (PBMCs), obtained at baseline. Receptor source: a human donor with classical Hodgkin lymphoma. CDR3s include the opening cysteine and the closing phenylalanine or tryptophan. D genes are given only for firm matches. Expanded clones get a size class; other rows say once, few or many, or leave the size out.

cdr3_length: 15; d_call: NA; j_call: TRBJ2-2; clone_size: NA; v_call: TRBV9; cdr3_nt: TGTGCCAGCAGCGCCAGACGGACTAACACCGGGGAGCTGTTTTTT; cdr3_aa: CASSARRTNTGELFF
cdr3_length: 14; d_call: NA; j_call: TRBJ2-1; clone_size: few; v_call: TRBV7-9; cdr3_nt: TGTGCCAGCAGCTTAGCGGGAGTCGAGAATGAGCAGTTCTTC; cdr3_aa: CASSLAGVENEQFF
cdr3_length: 14; d_call: TRBD1; j_call: TRBJ2-7; clone_size: NA; v_call: TRBV11-3; cdr3_nt: TGTGCCAGCAGCCCGGGACAGGCCTCCTACGAGCAGTACTTC; cdr3_aa: CASSPGQASYEQYF
cdr3_length: 17; d_call: NA; j_call: TRBJ2-1; clone_size: NA; v_call: TRBV5-1; cdr3_nt: TGCGCCAGCAGCTCCGACGACAGTCCCAAGTTCTACAATGAGCAGTTCTTC; cdr3_aa: CASSSDDSPKFYNEQFF
cdr3_length: 12; d_call: NA; j_call: TRBJ2-5; clone_size: NA; v_call: TRBV2; cdr3_nt: TGTGCCAGCAGGGAGGGGAGGGAGACCCAGTACTTC; cdr3_aa: CASREGRETQYF
cdr3_length: 16; d_call: NA; j_call: TRBJ2-7; clone_size: NA; v_call: TRBV7-9; cdr3_nt: TGTGCCAGCAGCTTAGCTTGGCAGGGAAGTAAGTACGAGCAGTACTTC; cdr3_aa: CASSLAWQGSKYEQYF
cdr3_length: 13; d_call: NA; j_call: TRBJ1-1; clone_size: few; v_call: TRBV19; cdr3_nt: TGTGCCAGTAAGTTTAGGGAGAACACTGAAGCTTTCTTT; cdr3_aa: CASKFRENTEAFF
cdr3_length: 15; d_call: NA; j_call: TRBJ2-7; clone_size: NA; v_call: TRBV7-2; cdr3_nt: TGTGCCAGCAGCTTAGGTGCAGGGTCCAAAAACGAGCAGTACTTC; cdr3_aa: CASSLGAGSKNEQYF
cdr3_length: 12; d_call: NA; j_call: TRBJ1-2; clone_size: NA; v_call: TRBV7-9; cdr3_nt: TGTGCCAGCAGCTTAGTCTCTTCTGGCTACACCTTC; cdr3_aa: CASSLVSSGYTF
cdr3_length: 14; d_call: NA; j_call: TRBJ2-3; clone_size: NA; v_call: TRBV30; cdr3_nt: TGTGCCTGGAGGCACCTAGCAGGCACAGATACGCAGTATTTT; cdr3_aa: CAWRHLAGTDTQYF
cdr3_length: 16; d_call: TRBD1; j_call: TRBJ2-1; clone_size: NA; v_call: TRBV4-1; cdr3_nt: TGCGCCAGCAGCCAAGATACGGGACAGGCATACAATGAGCAGTTCTTC; cdr3_aa: CASSQDTGQAYNEQFF
cdr3_length: 14; d_call: NA; j_call: TRBJ2-7; clone_size: once; v_call: TRBV15; cdr3_nt: TGTGCCACCAGCAGAGATCTCAGTGGGGACGAGCAGTACTTC; cdr3_aa: CATSRDLSGDEQYF
cdr3_length: 13; d_call: NA; j_call: TRBJ2-5; clone_size: NA; v_call: TRBV6-6; cdr3_nt: TGTGCCAGCAGTGAGGCGGGACGGGAGACCCAGTACTTC; cdr3_aa: CASSEAGRETQYF
cdr3_length: 18; d_call: NA; j_call: TRBJ1-1; clone_size: NA; v_call: TRBV4-1; cdr3_nt: TGCGCCAGCAGCCAAGATTGGGGAGGTCAGGGCTCCAGCACTGAAGCTTTCTTT; cdr3_aa: CASSQDWGGQGSSTEAFF
cdr3_length: 14; d_call: NA; j_call: TRBJ2-5; clone_size: NA; v_call: TRBV11-2; cdr3_nt: TGTGCCAGCAGCCCCCCTAGCTACCAAGAGACCCAGTACTTC; cdr3_aa: CASSPPSYQETQYF
cdr3_length: 14; d_call: NA; j_call: TRBJ2-5; clone_size: NA; v_call: TRBV2; cdr3_nt: TGTGCCAGCAGCATGGTGGCGACAGAAGAGACCCAGTACTTC; cdr3_aa: CASSMVATEETQYF
cdr3_length: 15; d_call: TRBD1; j_call: TRBJ2-5; clone_size: NA; v_call: TRBV7-7; cdr3_nt: TGTGCCAGCAGTCGGGACAGGGGGTTCCAAGAGACCCAGTACTTC; cdr3_aa: CASSRDRGFQETQYF
cdr3_length: 16; d_call: TRBD1; j_call: TRBJ1-2; clone_size: NA; v_call: TRBV5-4; cdr3_nt: TGTGCCAGCAGCGGGACAGCGGGGGCGCGTAACTATGGCTACACCTTC; cdr3_aa: CASSGTAGARNYGYTF
cdr3_length: 13; d_call: NA; j_call: TRBJ2-5; clone_size: NA; v_call: TRBV6-5; cdr3_nt: TGTGCCACTTCCGGGGACCCGCGGGAGACCCAGTACTTC; cdr3_aa: CATSGDPRETQYF
cdr3_length: 12; d_call: TRBD1; j_call: TRBJ1-1; clone_size: once; v_call: TRBV7-9; cdr3_nt: TGTGCCAGCAGCTTAGACAGGGGCGAAGCTTTCTTT; cdr3_aa: CASSLDRGEAFF
cdr3_length: 15; d_call: NA; j_call: TRBJ2-7; clone_size: NA; v_call: TRBV4-2; cdr3_nt: TGTGCCAGCAGCTACATAACGGGGGCCTCCTACGAGCAGTACTTC; cdr3_aa: CASSYITGASYEQYF
cdr3_length: 17; d_call: TRBD2; j_call: TRBJ2-1; clone_size: NA; v_call: TRBV5-1; cdr3_nt: TGCGCCAGCAGCTCACAGGGACTAGCTCTCCCTTACAATGAGCAGTTCTTC; cdr3_aa: CASSSQGLALPYNEQFF
cdr3_length: 18; d_call: TRBD2; j_call: TRBJ2-3; clone_size: NA; v_call: TRBV7-3; cdr3_nt: TGTGCCAGCAGCTCTTACTGGACTAGCGGGAGTTTCACAGATACGCAGTATTTT; cdr3_aa: CASSSYWTSGSFTDTQYF
cdr3_length: 13; d_call: TRBD2; j_call: TRBJ2-7; clone_size: NA; v_call: TRBV7-7; cdr3_nt: TGTGCCAGCAGCCCATCGGGGGGGGCCGAGCAGTACTTC; cdr3_aa: CASSPSGGAEQYF
cdr3_length: 16; d_call: TRBD1; j_call: TRBJ2-5; clone_size: NA; v_call: TRBV7-3; cdr3_nt: TGTGCCAGCAGCTTAAGTGGGACAGGGGTACAAGAGACCCAGTACTTC; cdr3_aa: CASSLSGTGVQETQYF
cdr3_length: 17; d_call: NA; j_call: TRBJ2-4; clone_size: NA; v_call: TRBV5-1; cdr3_nt: TGCGCCAGCAGCTTGAACACAATAGGTTTGGCCAAAAACATTCAGTACTTC; cdr3_aa: CASSLNTIGLAKNIQYF
cdr3_length: 13; d_call: NA; j_call: TRBJ2-5; clone_size: once; v_call: TRBV29-1; cdr3_nt: TGCAGCGTTGCCCGGGACAAGGAAGAGACCCAGTACTTC; cdr3_aa: CSVARDKEETQYF
cdr3_length: 14; d_call: NA; j_call: TRBJ2-2; clone_size: NA; v_call: TRBV5-5; cdr3_nt: TGTGCCAGCAGCTCTCGATCCTACACCGGGGAGCTGTTTTTT; cdr3_aa: CASSSRSYTGELFF
cdr3_length: 14; d_call: TRBD2; j_call: TRBJ2-1; clone_size: few; v_call: TRBV9; cdr3_nt: TGTGCCAGCAGCGTAGAACTAGCGGGGGATGAGCAGTTCTTC; cdr3_aa: CASSVELAGDEQFF
cdr3_length: 14; d_call: NA; j_call: TRBJ2-1; clone_size: NA; v_call: TRBV27; cdr3_nt: TGTGCCAGCAGGAAAGGGGGGCCGAACAATGAGCAGTTCTTC; cdr3_aa: CASRKGGPNNEQFF
cdr3_length: 12; d_call: NA; j_call: TRBJ2-7; clone_size: NA; v_call: TRBV7-8; cdr3_nt: TGTGCCAGCAGCCCCAGGTTTGGCGAGCAGTACTTC; cdr3_aa: CASSPRFGEQYF
cdr3_length: 15; d_call: NA; j_call: TRBJ2-4; clone_size: NA; v_call: TRBV4-2; cdr3_nt: TGTGCCAGCAGCCAAGAGGGCCGGGAGAGAACAATTCAGTACTTC; cdr3_aa: CASSQEGRERTIQYF
cdr3_length: 16; d_call: TRBD1; j_call: TRBJ1-6; clone_size: NA; v_call: TRBV6-5; cdr3_nt: TGTGCCAGCAGTTATGGGACAGGGTATACTCATTCACCCCTCCACTTT; cdr3_aa: CASSYGTGYTHSPLHF
cdr3_length: 15; d_call: TRBD1; j_call: TRBJ2-5; clone_size: NA; v_call: TRBV11-3; cdr3_nt: TGTGCCAGCAGCTCACCCCGGGACAGCCAAGAGACCCAGTACTTC; cdr3_aa: CASSSPRDSQETQYF
cdr3_length: 15; d_call: NA; j_call: TRBJ1-2; clone_size: NA; v_call: TRBV29-1; cdr3_nt: TGCAGCGTTGTATCCTCGGACAGTCAGGGCTATGGCTACACCTTC; cdr3_aa: CSVVSSDSQGYGYTF
cdr3_length: 14; d_call: NA; j_call: TRBJ2-6; clone_size: once; v_call: TRBV2; cdr3_nt: TGTGCCAGCAGTCGGGTCTCTGGGGCCAACGTCCTGACTTTC; cdr3_aa: CASSRVSGANVLTF
cdr3_length: 15; d_call: TRBD1; j_call: TRBJ1-6; clone_size: NA; v_call: TRBV9; cdr3_nt: TGTGCCAGCAGCGTCCAACAGGGGGGGAATTCACCCCTCCACTTT; cdr3_aa: CASSVQQGGNSPLHF
cdr3_length: 14; d_call: NA; j_call: TRBJ1-4; clone_size: NA; v_call: TRBV4-3; cdr3_nt: TGCGCCAGCAGCCAAGGGGGGGCCAATGAAAAACTGTTTTTT; cdr3_aa: CASSQGGANEKLFF
cdr3_length: 13; d_call: NA; j_call: TRBJ1-1; clone_size: NA; v_call: TRBV10-1; cdr3_nt: TGCGCCAGCAGTGGGAGCGGGATACCTGAAGCTTTCTTT; cdr3_aa: CASSGSGIPEAFF
cdr3_length: 16; d_call: NA; j_call: TRBJ2-5; clone_size: once; v_call: TRBV5-1; cdr3_nt: TGCGCCAGCAGCAGTTGGGGCAGGGAGTACCAAGAGACCCAGTACTTC; cdr3_aa: CASSSWGREYQETQYF
cdr3_length: 18; d_call: NA; j_call: TRBJ2-5; clone_size: NA; v_call: TRBV21-1; cdr3_nt: TGTGCCAGACTCGGGACAGCTGGGGGCTATACGGGACAAGAGACCCAGTACTTC; cdr3_aa: CARLGTAGGYTGQETQYF
cdr3_length: 13; d_call: NA; j_call: TRBJ1-2; clone_size: once; v_call: TRBV11-2; cdr3_nt: TGTGCCAGCAGCTCCCTGGGGTATACAACGCCGCTCTTC; cdr3_aa: CASSSLGYTTPLF
cdr3_length: 16; d_call: NA; j_call: TRBJ2-2; clone_size: once; v_call: TRBV27; cdr3_nt: TGTGCCAGCAGTAGACCCTCCCGTCTAGGGGGCGGGGAGCTGTTTTTT; cdr3_aa: CASSRPSRLGGGELFF
cdr3_length: 15; d_call: NA; j_call: TRBJ1-4; clone_size: NA; v_call: TRBV28; cdr3_nt: TGTGCCAGCAGTTTTCTGCAGGTACCTAATGAAAAACTGTTTTTT; cdr3_aa: CASSFLQVPNEKLFF
cdr3_length: 17; d_call: TRBD1; j_call: TRBJ1-4; clone_size: NA; v_call: TRBV5-1; cdr3_nt: TGCGCCAGCAGCTTGCCGGGACAGGGTTTCCGAAATGAAAAACTGTTTTTT; cdr3_aa: CASSLPGQGFRNEKLFF
cdr3_length: 11; d_call: NA; j_call: TRBJ2-7; clone_size: NA; v_call: TRBV6-5; cdr3_nt: TGTGCCAGCAGTTTCGCCTACGAGCAGTACTTC; cdr3_aa: CASSFAYEQYF
cdr3_length: 17; d_call: NA; j_call: TRBJ2-5; clone_size: once; v_call: TRBV11-2; cdr3_nt: TGTGCCAGCAGCCTAGTTCAGGGGCAGGGCAGCTGGGAGACCCAGTACTTC; cdr3_aa: CASSLVQGQGSWETQYF
cdr3_length: 13; d_call: NA; j_call: TRBJ2-6; clone_size: NA; v_call: TRBV19; cdr3_nt: TGTGCCAGTCGCGTCTCTGGGGCCAACGTCCTGACTTTC; cdr3_aa: CASRVSGANVLTF
cdr3_length: 15; d_call: NA; j_call: TRBJ1-4; clone_size: NA; v_call: TRBV6-6; cdr3_nt: TGTGCCAGCAGTCCTACGACAGGAGTCCTTGAAAAACTGTTTTTT; cdr3_aa: CASSPTTGVLEKLFF
cdr3_length: 13; d_call: NA; j_call: TRBJ2-7; clone_size: once; v_call: TRBV5-1; cdr3_nt: TGCGCCAGCTCCTCCAGGGGCTCCTACGAGCAGTACTTC; cdr3_aa: CASSSRGSYEQYF
cdr3_length: 13; d_call: NA; j_call: TRBJ1-5; clone_size: NA; v_call: TRBV27; cdr3_nt: TGTGCCAGCAGTTTCGACCGTATTCAGCCCCAGCATTTT; cdr3_aa: CASSFDRIQPQHF
cdr3_length: 12; d_call: TRBD1; j_call: TRBJ2-1; clone_size: once; v_call: TRBV5-6; cdr3_nt: TGTGCCAGCAGATTAGGACAGGGTCCTCCGTTCTTC; cdr3_aa: CASRLGQGPPFF
cdr3_length: 16; d_call: TRBD2; j_call: TRBJ2-1; clone_size: NA; v_call: TRBV9; cdr3_nt: TGTGCCAGCAGCGTATCGGGACTAGCGGGAGTCAATGAGCAGTTCTTC; cdr3_aa: CASSVSGLAGVNEQFF
cdr3_length: 11; d_call: NA; j_call: TRBJ2-1; clone_size: NA; v_call: TRBV7-8; cdr3_nt: TGTGCCAGCAGCTTAGTCAATGAGCAGTTCTTC; cdr3_aa: CASSLVNEQFF
cdr3_length: 14; d_call: NA; j_call: TRBJ2-1; clone_size: large; v_call: TRBV2; cdr3_nt: TGTGCCAGCAGTGGACCTGCCTCCTACAATGAGCAGTTCTTC; cdr3_aa: CASSGPASYNEQFF
cdr3_length: 14; d_call: NA; j_call: TRBJ2-4; clone_size: few; v_call: TRBV30; cdr3_nt: TGTGCCTGGAGTGTTGGGGCAGGGGAGGCCATTCAGTACTTC; cdr3_aa: CAWSVGAGEAIQYF
cdr3_length: 14; d_call: NA; j_call: TRBJ2-5; clone_size: NA; v_call: TRBV14; cdr3_nt: TGTGCCAGCAGCCATCCCCAGCCTGCGGCGACCCAGTACTTC; cdr3_aa: CASSHPQPAATQYF